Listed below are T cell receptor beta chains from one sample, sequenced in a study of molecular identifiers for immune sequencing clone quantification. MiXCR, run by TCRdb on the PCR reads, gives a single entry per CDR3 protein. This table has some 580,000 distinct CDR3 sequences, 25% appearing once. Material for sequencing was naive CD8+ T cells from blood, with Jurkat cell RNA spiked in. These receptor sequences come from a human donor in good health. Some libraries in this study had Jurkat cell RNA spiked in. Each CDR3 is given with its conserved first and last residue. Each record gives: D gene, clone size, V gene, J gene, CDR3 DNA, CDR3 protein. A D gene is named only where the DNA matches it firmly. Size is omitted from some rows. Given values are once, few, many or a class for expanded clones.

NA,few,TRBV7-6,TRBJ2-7,TGTGCCAGCAGCTACGACCCGGGGAACGGGCAGTACTTC,CASSYDPGNGQYF
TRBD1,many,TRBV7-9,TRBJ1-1,TGTGCCAGCAGCTCCTCGACTAGGACAGGGAGTAACACTGAAGCTTTCTTT,CASSSSTRTGSNTEAFF
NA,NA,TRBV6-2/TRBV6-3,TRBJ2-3,TGTGCCAGCAGTTATGGGACATCTAGCGCAGATACGCAGTATTTT,CASSYGTSSADTQYF
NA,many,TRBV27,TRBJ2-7,TGTGCCAGCAGTTTATCTGTGGGGGTCCGCTACGAGCAGTACTTC,CASSLSVGVRYEQYF
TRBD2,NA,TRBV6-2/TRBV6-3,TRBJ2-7,TGTGCCAGCAGTTATTCCCCCCGGGGACTAATCTCCTACGAGCAGTACTTC,CASSYSPRGLISYEQYF
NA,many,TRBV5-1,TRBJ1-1,TGCGCCAGCAGCTTGGCCGGGGGCCACACTGAAGCTTTCTTT,CASSLAGGHTEAFF
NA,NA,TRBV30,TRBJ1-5,TGTGCCTGGAGTGAAACGGGGCCCCAGCATTTT,CAWSETGPQHF
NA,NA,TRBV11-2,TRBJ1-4,TGTGCCAGCAGCACCGGGACAAAAACAACTAATGAAAAACTGTTTTTT,CASSTGTKTTNEKLFF
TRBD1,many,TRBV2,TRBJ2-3,TGTGCCAGCAGTGAGGTTTCAGGGGGCCGGTATGCAGATACGCAGTATTTT,CASSEVSGGRYADTQYF
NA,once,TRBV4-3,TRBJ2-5,TGCACCAGCAGCCAAAGAATTGTTGAGGAGACCCAGTACTTC,CTSSQRIVEETQYF
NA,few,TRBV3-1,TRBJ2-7,TGTGCCAGCAGCCAAGCAGGGGGGAACCTCTACGAGCAGTACTTC,CASSQAGGNLYEQYF
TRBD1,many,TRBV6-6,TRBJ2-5,TGTGCCAGCAGTTTCGAAGACAGGGACCAAGAGACCCAGTACTTC,CASSFEDRDQETQYF
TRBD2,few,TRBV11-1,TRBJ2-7,TGTGCCAGCAGCTTAGCGGTTCGACTAGCGGGAAGTCACGAGCAGTACTTC,CASSLAVRLAGSHEQYF
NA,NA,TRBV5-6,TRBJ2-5,TGTGCCAGCAGCCCCTCGGGGATACAAGAGACCCAGTACTTC,CASSPSGIQETQYF
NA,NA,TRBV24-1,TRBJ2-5,TGTGCCACCAGTGATCCTGGCGGGACCCAGTACTTC,CATSDPGGTQYF
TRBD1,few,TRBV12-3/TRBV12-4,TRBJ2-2,TGTGCCAGCAGTTGGTCAGGGGGTTCCGGGGAGCTGTTTTTT,CASSWSGGSGELFF
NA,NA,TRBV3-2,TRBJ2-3,TGTGCCAGCAGCCAAGAGCCCCGTGGGAGGAGCCTCGCAGATACGCAGTATTTT,CASSQEPRGRSLADTQYF
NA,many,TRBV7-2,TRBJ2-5,TGTGCCAGCAGCTTTATAGAGAGACAAGAGACCCAGTACTTC,CASSFIERQETQYF
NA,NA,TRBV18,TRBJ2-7,TGTGCCAGCTCTACCACGGGACGGTCGACCTGGGACGAGCAGTACTTC,CASSTTGRSTWDEQYF
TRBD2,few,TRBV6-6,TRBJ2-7,TGTGCCAGCAGTACCCGGGACTATTCCTACGAGCAGTACTTC,CASSTRDYSYEQYF
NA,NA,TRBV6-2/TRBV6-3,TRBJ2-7,TGTGCCAGCAGTTACCTCGCATCCCTTTCCTACGAGCAGTACTTC,CASSYLASLSYEQYF
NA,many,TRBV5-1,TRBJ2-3,TGCGCCAGCAGCTTGAGGAGAGCCCTTCCCCGGAAGGCTACGCAGTATTTT,CASSLRRALPRKATQYF
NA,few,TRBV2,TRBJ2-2,TGTGCCAGCAGTGCTGCCTCTTACACCGGGGAGCTGTTTTTT,CASSAASYTGELFF
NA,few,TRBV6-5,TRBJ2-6,TGTGCCAGCAGTTCTCGACGCTACTCTGGGGCCAACGTCCTGACTTTC,CASSSRRYSGANVLTF
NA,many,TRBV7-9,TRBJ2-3,TGTGCCAGCGCCCTGGATACGCAGTATTTT,CASALDTQYF
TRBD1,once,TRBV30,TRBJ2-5,TGTGCCTGGAGTGGATATGGAGTTATTCGGACAGGGGACCAAGAGACCCAGTACTTC,CAWSGYGVIRTGDQETQYF
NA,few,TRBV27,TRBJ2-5,TGTGCCAGCAGTTTCAGGGGTGAAGCAGAGACCCAGTACTTC,CASSFRGEAETQYF
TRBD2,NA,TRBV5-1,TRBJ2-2,TGCGCCAGCAGCTTGGGTCCGGGACTAGCGGGACAGGAGAACACCGGGGAGCTGTTTTTT,CASSLGPGLAGQENTGELFF
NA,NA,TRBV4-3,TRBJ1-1,TGCGCCAGCAGCCAAGATGCGGGGGTAATGTGGAACACTGAAGCTTTCTTT,CASSQDAGVMWNTEAFF
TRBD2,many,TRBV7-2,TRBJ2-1,TGTGCCAGCAGGGACCCTATCGGGAGGGGAGGTGAGCAGTTCTTC,CASRDPIGRGGEQFF
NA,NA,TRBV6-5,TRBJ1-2,TGTGCCAGCAGCCTCAGTAGGTTATATGGCTACACCTTC,CASSLSRLYGYTF
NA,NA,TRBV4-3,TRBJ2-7,TGCGCCAGCAGCCAAGATTACAACAAACCCTACGAGCAGTACTTC,CASSQDYNKPYEQYF